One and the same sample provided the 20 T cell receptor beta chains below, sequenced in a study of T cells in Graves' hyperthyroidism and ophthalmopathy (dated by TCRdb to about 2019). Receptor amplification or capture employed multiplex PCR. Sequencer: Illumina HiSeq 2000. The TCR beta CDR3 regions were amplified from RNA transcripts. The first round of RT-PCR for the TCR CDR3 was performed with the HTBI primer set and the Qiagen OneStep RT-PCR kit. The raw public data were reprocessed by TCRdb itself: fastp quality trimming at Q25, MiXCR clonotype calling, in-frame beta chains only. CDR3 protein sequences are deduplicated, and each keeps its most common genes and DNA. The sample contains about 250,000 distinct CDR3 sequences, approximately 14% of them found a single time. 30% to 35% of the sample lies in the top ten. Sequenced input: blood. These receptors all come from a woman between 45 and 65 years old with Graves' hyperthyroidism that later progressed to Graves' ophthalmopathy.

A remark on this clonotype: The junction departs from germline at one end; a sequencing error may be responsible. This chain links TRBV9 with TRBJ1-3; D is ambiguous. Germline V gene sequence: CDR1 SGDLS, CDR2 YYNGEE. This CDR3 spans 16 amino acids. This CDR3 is CASSVATGTTGSTIYF. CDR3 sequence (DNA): TGTGCCAGCAGCGTAGCTACGGGCACGACGGGAAGCACCATATATTTT.

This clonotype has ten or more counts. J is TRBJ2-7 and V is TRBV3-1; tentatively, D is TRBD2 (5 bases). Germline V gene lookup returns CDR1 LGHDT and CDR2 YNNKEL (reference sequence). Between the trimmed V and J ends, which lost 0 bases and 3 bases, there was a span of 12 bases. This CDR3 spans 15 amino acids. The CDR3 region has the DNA TGTGCCAGCAGCCAAGAAGTGGGGAGATACTACGAGCAGTACTTC. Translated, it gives CASSQEVGRYYEQYF.

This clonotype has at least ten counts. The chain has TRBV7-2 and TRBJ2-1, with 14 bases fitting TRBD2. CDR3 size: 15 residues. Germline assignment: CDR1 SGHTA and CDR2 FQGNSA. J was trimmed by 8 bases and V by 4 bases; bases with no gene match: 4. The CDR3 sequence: CASSSTSGRVDEQFF. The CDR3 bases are TGTGCCAGCAGCTCGACTAGCGGGAGGGTTGATGAGCAGTTCTTC.

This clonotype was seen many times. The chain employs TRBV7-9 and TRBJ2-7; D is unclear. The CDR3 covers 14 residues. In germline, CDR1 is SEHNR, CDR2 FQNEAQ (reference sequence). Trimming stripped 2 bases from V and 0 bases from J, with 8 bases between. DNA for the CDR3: TGTGCCAGCAGCTTAACGGGCCGCTCCTACGAGCAGTACTTC. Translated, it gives CASSLTGRSYEQYF.

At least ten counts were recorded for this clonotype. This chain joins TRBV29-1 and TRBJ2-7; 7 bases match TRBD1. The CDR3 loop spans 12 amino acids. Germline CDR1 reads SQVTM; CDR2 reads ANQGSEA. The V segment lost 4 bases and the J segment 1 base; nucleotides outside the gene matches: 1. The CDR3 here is CSVGDSSYEQYF. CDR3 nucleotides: TGCAGCGTTGGGGACAGTTCCTACGAGCAGTACTTC.

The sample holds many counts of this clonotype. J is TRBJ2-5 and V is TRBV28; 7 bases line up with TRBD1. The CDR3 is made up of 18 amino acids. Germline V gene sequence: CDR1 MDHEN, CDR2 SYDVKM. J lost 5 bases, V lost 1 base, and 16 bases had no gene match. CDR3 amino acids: CASSLFRGRTGIVETQYF. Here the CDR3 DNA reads TGTGCCAGCAGTTTATTTCGCGGTCGGACAGGAATCGTGGAGACCCAGTACTTC.

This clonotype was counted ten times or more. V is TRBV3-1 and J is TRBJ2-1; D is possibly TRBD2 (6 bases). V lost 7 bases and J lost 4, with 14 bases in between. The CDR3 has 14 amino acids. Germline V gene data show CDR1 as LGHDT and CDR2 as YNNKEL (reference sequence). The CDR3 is CASMPGVGYNEQFF. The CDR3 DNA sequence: TGTGCCAGCATGCCGGGGGTGGGTTACAATGAGCAGTTCTTC.

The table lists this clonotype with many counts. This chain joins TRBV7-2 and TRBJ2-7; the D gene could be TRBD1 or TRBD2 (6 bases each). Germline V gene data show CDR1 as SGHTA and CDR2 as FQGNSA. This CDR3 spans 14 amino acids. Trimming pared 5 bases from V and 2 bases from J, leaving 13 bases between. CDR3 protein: CASSTGGRAYEQYF. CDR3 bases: TGTGCCAGCAGCACTGGGGGGCGAGCCTACGAGCAGTACTTC.

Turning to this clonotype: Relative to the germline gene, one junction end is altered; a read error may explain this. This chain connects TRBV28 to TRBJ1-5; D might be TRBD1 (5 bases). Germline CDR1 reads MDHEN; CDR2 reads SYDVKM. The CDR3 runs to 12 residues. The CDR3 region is CTSRGVGQPQHF. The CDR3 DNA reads TGTACCAGCAGAGGGGTGGGTCAGCCCCAGCATTTT.

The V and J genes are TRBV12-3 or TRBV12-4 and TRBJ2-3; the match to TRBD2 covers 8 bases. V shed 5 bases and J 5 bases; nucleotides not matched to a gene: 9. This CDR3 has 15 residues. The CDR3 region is CASSTHGRAIDTQYF. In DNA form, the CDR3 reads TGTGCCAGCAGTACCCACGGGAGGGCCATAGATACGCAGTATTTT.

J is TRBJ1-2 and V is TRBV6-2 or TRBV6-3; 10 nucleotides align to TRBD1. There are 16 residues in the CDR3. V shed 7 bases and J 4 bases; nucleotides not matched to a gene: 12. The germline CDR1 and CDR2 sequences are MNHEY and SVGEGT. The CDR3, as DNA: TGTGCCAGCACTCCTACCGGGACAGGGGTAATCTATGGCTACACCTTC. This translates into CASTPTGTGVIYGYTF.

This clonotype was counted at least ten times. CDR3 amino acids: CASRQDRANYGYTF. The CDR3 nucleotides read TGTGCCAGCAGGCAGGATCGGGCTAACTATGGCTACACCTTC. The V gene is TRBV6-1, the J gene TRBJ1-2; D unresolved. The CDR3 covers 14 residues. V was shortened by 6 bases and J by 0 bases, with 11 bases between the two germline ends. The germline V gene encodes CDR1 MNHNS and CDR2 SASEGT.

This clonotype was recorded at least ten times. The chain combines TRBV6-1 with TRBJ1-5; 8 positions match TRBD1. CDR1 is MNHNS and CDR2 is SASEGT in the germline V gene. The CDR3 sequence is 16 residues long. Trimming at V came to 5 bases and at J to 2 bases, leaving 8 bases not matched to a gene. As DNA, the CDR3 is TGTGCCAGCAGTCCTGCCGACAGGGGTGGCAATCAGCCCCAGCATTTT. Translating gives CASSPADRGGNQPQHF.

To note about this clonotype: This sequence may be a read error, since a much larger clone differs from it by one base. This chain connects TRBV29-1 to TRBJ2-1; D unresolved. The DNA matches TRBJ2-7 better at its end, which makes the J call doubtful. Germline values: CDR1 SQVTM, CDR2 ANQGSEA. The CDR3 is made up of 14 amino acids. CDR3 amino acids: CSVEDLASYNEQYF. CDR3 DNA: TGCAGCGTTGAAGATCTTGCCTCTTACAATGAGCAGTACTTC.

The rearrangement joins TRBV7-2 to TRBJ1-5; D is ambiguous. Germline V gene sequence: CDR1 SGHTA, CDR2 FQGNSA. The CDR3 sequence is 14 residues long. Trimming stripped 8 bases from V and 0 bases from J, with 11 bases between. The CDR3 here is CASGGRYSNQPQHF. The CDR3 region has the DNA TGTGCCAGCGGCGGACGGTATAGCAATCAGCCCCAGCATTTT.

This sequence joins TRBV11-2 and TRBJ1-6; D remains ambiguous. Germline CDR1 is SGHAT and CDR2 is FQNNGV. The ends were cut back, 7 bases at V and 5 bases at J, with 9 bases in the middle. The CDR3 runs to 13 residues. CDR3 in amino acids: CASTDKNNSPLHF. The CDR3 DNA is TGTGCCAGCACCGACAAGAATAATTCACCCCTCCACTTT.

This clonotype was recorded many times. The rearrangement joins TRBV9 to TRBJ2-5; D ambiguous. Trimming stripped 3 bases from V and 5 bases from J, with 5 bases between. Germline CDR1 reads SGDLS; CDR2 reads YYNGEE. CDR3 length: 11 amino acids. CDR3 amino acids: CASSADETQYF. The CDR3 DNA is TGTGCCAGCAGCGCGGATGAGACCCAGTACTTC.

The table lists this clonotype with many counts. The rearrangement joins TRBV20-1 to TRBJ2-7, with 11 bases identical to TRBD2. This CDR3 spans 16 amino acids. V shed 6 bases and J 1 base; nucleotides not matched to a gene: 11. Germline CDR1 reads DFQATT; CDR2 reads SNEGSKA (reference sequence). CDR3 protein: CSASGLAGGPSYEQYF. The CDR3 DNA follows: TGCAGTGCCAGTGGGCTAGCGGGAGGCCCGTCCTACGAGCAGTACTTC.

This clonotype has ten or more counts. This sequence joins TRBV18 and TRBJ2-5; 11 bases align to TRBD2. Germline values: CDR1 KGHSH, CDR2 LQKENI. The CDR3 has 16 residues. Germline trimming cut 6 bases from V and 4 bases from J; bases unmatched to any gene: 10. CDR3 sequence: CASSFGLAGWGETQYF. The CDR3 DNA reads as TGTGCCAGCTCCTTTGGACTAGCGGGCTGGGGAGAGACCCAGTACTTC.

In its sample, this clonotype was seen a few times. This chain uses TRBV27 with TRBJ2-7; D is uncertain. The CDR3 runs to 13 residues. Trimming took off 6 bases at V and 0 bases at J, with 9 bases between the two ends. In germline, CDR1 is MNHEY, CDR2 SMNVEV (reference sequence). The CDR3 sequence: CASRAVSSYEQYF. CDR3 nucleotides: TGTGCCAGCAGGGCAGTCAGCTCCTACGAGCAGTACTTC.